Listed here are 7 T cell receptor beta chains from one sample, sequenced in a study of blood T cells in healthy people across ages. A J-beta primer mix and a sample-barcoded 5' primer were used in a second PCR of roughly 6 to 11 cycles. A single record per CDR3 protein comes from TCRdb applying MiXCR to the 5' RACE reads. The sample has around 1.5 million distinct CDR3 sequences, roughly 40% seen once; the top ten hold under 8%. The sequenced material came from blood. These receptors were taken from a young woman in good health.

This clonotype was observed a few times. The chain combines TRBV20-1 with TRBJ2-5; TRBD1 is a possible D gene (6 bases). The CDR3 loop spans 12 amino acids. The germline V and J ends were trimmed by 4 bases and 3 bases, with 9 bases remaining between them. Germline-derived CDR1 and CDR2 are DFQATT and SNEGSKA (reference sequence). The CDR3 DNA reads TGCAGTGCTATCAGGGACAAAGAGACCCAGTACTTC. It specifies CSAIRDKETQYF.

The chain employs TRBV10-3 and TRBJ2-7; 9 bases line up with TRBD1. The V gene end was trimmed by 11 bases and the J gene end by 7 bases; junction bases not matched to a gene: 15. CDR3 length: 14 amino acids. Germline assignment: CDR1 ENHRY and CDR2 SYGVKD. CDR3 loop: CAASDRGAINEQYF. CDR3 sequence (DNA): TGTGCCGCTTCCGACAGGGGGGCAATCAATGAGCAGTACTTC.

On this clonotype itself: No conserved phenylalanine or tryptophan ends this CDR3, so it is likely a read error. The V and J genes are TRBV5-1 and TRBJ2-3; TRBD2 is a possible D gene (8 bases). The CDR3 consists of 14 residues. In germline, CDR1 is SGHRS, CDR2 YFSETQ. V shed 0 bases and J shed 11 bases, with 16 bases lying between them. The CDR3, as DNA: TGCGCCAGCAGCTTGGACAGGGGACTAGGAGGGCAGTATCTT. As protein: CASSLDRGLGGQYL.

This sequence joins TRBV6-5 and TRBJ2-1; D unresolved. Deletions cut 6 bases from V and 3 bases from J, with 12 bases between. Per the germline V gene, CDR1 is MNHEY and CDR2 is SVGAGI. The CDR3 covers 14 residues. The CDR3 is CASRQRPVYNEQFF. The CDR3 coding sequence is TGTGCCAGCAGACAACGCCCGGTCTACAATGAGCAGTTCTTC.

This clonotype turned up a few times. CDR3 DNA sequence: TGTGCCAGCAGCCCCTCTCTAGCGGGAGTGGGGACAGATACGCAGTATTTT. It codes for CASSPSLAGVGTDTQYF. This sequence joins TRBV27 and TRBJ2-3; 10 bases map to TRBD2. After removal of 6 bases from V and 3 bases from J, the junction contained 12 bases not matched to a gene. The CDR3 runs 17 residues. CDR1 and CDR2 (germline): MNHEY, SMNVEV (reference sequence).

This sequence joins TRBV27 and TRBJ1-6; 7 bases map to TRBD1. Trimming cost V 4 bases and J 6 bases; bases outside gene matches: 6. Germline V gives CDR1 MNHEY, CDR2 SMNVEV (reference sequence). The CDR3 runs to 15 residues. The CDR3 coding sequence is TGTGCCAGCAGTTCCGGGACAGACCGTAATTCACCCCTCCACTTT. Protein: CASSSGTDRNSPLHF.

CDR3 in amino acids: CASLLSFPDEQYF. CDR3 DNA: TGTGCCAGCCTCCTTTCCTTTCCCGACGAGCAGTACTTC. The rearrangement uses TRBV6-1 and TRBJ2-5; D gene ambiguous. With the DNA end fitting TRBJ2-7 better, the J assignment may be wrong. The V gene's germline CDR1 is MNHNS and CDR2 SASEGT. CDR3 size: 13 residues.